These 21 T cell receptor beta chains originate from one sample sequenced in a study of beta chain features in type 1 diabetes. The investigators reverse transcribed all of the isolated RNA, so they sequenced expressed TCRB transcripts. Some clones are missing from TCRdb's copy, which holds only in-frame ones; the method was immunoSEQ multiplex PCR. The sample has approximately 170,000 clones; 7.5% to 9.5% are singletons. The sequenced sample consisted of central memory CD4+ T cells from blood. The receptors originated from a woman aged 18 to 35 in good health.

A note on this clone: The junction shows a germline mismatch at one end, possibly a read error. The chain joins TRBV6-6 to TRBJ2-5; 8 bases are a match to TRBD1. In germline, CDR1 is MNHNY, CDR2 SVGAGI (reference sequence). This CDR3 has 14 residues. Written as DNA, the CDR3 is TGTGCCAGCAGTGACTCAGGGGGCCGGGAGACCCAGTACTTC. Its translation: CASSDSGGRETQYF.

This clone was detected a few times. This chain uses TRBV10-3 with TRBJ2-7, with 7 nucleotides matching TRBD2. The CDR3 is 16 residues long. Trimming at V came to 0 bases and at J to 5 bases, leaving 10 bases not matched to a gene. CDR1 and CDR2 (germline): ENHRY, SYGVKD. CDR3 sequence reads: CAISESVVGGPDEQYF. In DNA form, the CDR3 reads TGTGCCATCAGTGAGTCGGTCGTGGGAGGGCCGGACGAGCAGTACTTC.

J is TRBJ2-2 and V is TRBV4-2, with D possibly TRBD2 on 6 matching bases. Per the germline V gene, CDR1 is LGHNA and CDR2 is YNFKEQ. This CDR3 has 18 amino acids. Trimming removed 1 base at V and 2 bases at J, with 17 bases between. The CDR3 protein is CASSQGTEGEANTGELFF. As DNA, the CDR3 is TGTGCCAGCAGCCAAGGAACGGAGGGAGAAGCTAACACCGGGGAGCTGTTTTTT.

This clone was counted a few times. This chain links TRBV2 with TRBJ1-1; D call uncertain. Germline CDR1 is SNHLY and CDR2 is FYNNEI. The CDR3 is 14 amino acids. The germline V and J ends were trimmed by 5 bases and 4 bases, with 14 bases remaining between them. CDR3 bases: TGTGCCAGCAGTTTCCGCCGGGGTGGCACTGAAGCTTTCTTT. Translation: CASSFRRGGTEAFF.

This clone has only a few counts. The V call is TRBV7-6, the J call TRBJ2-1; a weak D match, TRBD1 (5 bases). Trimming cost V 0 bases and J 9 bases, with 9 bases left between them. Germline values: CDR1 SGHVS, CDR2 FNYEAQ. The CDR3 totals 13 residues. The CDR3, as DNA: TGTGCCAGCAGCTTAGCGCAGGGATCTGAGCAGTTCTTC. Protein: CASSLAQGSEQFF.

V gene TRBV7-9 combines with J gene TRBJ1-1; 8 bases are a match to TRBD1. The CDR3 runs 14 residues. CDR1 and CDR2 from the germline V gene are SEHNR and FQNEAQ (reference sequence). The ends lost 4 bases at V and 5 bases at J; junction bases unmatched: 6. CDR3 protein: CASSSRQGLTEAFF. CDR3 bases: TGTGCCAGCAGCTCCCGACAGGGGTTGACTGAAGCTTTCTTT.

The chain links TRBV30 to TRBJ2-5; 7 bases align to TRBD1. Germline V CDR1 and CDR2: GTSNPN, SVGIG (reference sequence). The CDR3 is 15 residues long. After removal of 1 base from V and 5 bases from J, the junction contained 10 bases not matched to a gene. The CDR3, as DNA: TGTGCCTGGAGTGAAAAACAGGGGCGGTCGGAGACCCAGTACTTC. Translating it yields CAWSEKQGRSETQYF.

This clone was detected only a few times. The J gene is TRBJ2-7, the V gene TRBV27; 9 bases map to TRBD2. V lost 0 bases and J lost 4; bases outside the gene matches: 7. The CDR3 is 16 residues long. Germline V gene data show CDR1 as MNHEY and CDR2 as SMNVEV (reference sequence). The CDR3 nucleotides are TGTGCCAGCAGTTTATCGGTAGCGGGAGAAGGTTACGAGCAGTACTTC. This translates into CASSLSVAGEGYEQYF.

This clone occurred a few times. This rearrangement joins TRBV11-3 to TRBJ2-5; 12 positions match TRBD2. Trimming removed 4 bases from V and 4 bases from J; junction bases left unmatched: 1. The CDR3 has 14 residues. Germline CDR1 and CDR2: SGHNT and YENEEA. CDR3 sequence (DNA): TGTGCCAGCAGCTCTAGCGGGAGGGGAGAGACCCAGTACTTC. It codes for CASSSSGRGETQYF.

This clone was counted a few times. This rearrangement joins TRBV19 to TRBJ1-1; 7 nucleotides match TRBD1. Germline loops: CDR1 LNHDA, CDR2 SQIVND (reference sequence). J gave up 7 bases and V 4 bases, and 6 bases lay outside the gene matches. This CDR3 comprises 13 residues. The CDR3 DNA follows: TGTGCCAGTAGTAACTTACAGGGGAATGAAGCTTTCTTT. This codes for CASSNLQGNEAFF.

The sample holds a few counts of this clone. This chain's CDR3 is CASSLGQGTEAFF. As DNA, the CDR3 is TGTGCCAGCAGCTTAGGGCAGGGCACTGAAGCTTTCTTT. The chain has TRBV7-2 and TRBJ1-1; a possible D gene is TRBD1 (5 bases). V was pared by 1 base and J by 4 bases, with 7 bases between. Germline values: CDR1 SGHTA, CDR2 FQGNSA. The CDR3 length is 13 residues.

CDR3 DNA sequence: TGTGCCAGCAGGTCCCCGGGACTCCAGATCTACAATGAGCAGTTCTTC. Encoded protein: CASRSPGLQIYNEQFF. This chain joins TRBV11-2 and TRBJ2-1; D may be TRBD2 (6 bases). V was cut by 6 bases and J by 3 bases, with 18 bases left in between. CDR1 and CDR2 from the germline V gene are SGHAT and FQNNGV. CDR3 length: 16 amino acids.

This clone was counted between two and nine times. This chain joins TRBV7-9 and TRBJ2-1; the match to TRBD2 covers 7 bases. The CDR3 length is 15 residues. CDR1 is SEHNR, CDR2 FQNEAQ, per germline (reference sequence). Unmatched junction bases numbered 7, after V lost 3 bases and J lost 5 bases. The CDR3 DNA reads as TGTGCCAGCAGCTTTGGGGCGGGAGCCCACAATGAGCAGTTCTTC. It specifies CASSFGAGAHNEQFF.

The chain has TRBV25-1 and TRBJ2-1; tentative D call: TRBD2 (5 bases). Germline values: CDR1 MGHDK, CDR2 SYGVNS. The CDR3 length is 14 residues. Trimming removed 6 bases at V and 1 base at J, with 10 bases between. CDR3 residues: CASRPPGSYNEQFF. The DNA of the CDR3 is TGTGCCAGCAGACCCCCGGGATCCTACAATGAGCAGTTCTTC. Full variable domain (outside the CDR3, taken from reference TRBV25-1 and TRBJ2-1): EADIYQTPRYLVIGTGKKITLECSQTMGHDKMYWYQQDPGMELHLIHYSYGVNSTEKGDLSSESTVSRIRTEHFPLTLESARPSHTSQYLCASRPPGSYNEQFFGPGTRLTVL.

CDR3 DNA sequence: TGTGCCAGCAGCTTGGGCGGACTAGCGGGAGAGACCCAGTACTTC. It codes for CASSLGGLAGETQYF. V and J are TRBV5-4 and TRBJ2-5; 11 positions match TRBD2. The CDR3 spans 15 residues. The germline V gene has CDR1 SGHNT and CDR2 YYREEE (reference sequence). V shed 0 bases and J 4 bases; nucleotides not matched to a gene: 2.

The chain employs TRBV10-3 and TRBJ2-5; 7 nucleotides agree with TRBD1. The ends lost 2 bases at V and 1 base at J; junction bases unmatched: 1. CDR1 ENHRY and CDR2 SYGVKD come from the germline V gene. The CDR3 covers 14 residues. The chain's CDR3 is CAISEGDSQETQYF. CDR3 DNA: TGTGCCATCAGTGAGGGGGACAGCCAAGAGACCCAGTACTTC.

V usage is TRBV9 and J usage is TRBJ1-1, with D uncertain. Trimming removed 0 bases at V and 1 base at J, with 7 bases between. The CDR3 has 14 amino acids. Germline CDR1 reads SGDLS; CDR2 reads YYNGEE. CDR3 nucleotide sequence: TGTGCCAGCAGCGTAGGTGTACAGAACACTGAAGCTTTCTTT. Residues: CASSVGVQNTEAFF.

The CDR3 protein is CASSLSRQGDGYTF. DNA for the CDR3: TGTGCCAGCAGCTTAAGTAGACAGGGGGATGGCTACACCTTC. The chain joins TRBV7-9 to TRBJ1-2; 9 nucleotides line up with TRBD1. The CDR3 length is 14 residues. Germline assignment: CDR1 SEHNR and CDR2 FQNEAQ (reference sequence). With 2 bases clipped from V and 6 bases from J, the junction kept 4 bases outside the gene matches.

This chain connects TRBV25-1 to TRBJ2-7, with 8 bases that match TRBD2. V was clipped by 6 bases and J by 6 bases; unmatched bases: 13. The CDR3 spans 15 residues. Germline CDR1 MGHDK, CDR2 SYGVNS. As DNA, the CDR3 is TGTGCCAGCAGCTTCCGGAGTAGCGGGACTGGCGAGCAGTACTTC. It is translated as CASSFRSSGTGEQYF.

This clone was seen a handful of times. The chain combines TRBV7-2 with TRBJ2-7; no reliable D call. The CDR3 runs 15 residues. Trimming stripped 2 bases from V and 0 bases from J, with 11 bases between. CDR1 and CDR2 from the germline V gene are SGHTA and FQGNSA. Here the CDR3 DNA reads TGTGCCAGCAGCTTATTCCTTGGGCCCTCCTACGAGCAGTACTTC. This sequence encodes CASSLFLGPSYEQYF. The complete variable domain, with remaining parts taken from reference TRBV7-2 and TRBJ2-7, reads GAGVSQSPSNKVTEKGKDVELRCDPISGHTALYWYRQSLGQGLEFLIYFQGNSAPDKSGLPSDRFSAERTGGSVSTLTIQRTQQEDSAVYLCASSLFLGPSYEQYFGPGTRLTVT.

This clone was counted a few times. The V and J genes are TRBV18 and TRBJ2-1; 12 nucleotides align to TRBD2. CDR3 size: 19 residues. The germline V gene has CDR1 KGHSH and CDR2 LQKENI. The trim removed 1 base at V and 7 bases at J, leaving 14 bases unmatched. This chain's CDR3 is CASSPRFGETSGSNNEQFF. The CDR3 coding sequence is TGTGCCAGCTCACCACGTTTCGGTGAGACTAGCGGGAGTAATAATGAGCAGTTCTTC.